The entry below describes one TCR beta chain. What this receptor recognizes is not known. It has no much larger one-base neighbor in the sample; base qualities were not kept. The record originates from a study of blood T cell repertoires in COVID-19 (dated by TCRdb to 2020 to 2021). Broadly, across the study: Samples covering the acute and convalescent phases of COVID-19 were provided by collaborators in the United States, Italy and Spain. The samples were drawn from the first 160 participants of the ongoing ImmuneRACE study and from roughly 1,300 subjects provided by 6 global collaborators. Subjects who had been exposed to COVID-19, were actively infected with it, or had recovered from it provided the deeply sampled blood TCRbeta repertoires that made up the dataset. The repertoires were made available in a free public database intended to serve as a resource for research on the immune response to SARS-CoV-2. Where available, HLA class I and class II types were obtained from metadata supplied by the sample provider rather than from assay-based typing. A de-identified subject ID, COVID-19 status, age in years and sex were almost always included in the sample metadata. The material from the prospective study consisted of cDNA or gDNA derived from T cells, B-cell-depleted T cells, or PBMCs.

Overall results and qualifications from the work: The amount of clinical and demographic metadata varied by source and participant and was provided uncurated.

TCRbeta CDR3 regions were amplified from genomic DNA by means of the immunoSEQ Assay, a bias-controlled multiplex PCR. Regarding the original processing steps: Nucleated cell counts per sample were estimated from amplification of reference gene primers within the assay. To quantify the absolute abundance of each unique TCRbeta CDR3 rearrangement, sequence reads were collapsed and filtered. Productive Simpson clonality was computed per sample as the square root of Simpson's diversity index over productive rearrangements. TCRdb holds this immuneACCESS table with in-frame rearrangements only. Some clones are missing; in checked studies, unresolved V genes explain under half, and the rest has no known cause. That table furnishes V, J and clone size, whereas the DNA furnished D and trimming. The sample table records 200,000 to 250,000 clones; about 90% of these occur just once. The ten largest account for roughly 2% of the sample.

Collaborating institutions collected whole blood in K2EDTA tubes following their own protocols. For TCRbeta analysis, collaborator samples were shipped as frozen whole blood, as isolated PBMCs, or as DNA extracted from either sample type. The CDR3 numbers 14 residues from cysteine through phenylalanine. The sequence is cut down to CDR3 DNA, 42 bases in frame from base 1. Here V drops 3 bases and J drops 7 bases, and the junction holds 12 bases not matched to any gene. CDR1 and CDR2 (DFQATT, SNEGSKA) derive from the germline V gene (reference sequence). Material: peripheral blood. Recombination joined TRBV20-1 with TRBJ2-7; 7 junctional bases match TRBD1. This receptor was obtained from a man aged 40-50 years with active or convalescent COVID-19. The sequence in DNA is TGCAGTGCTAGTAAAACAGGGGCCCTGAAAGAGCAGTACTTC. This codes for CSASKTGALKEQYF.